These 7 T cell receptor beta chains were sequenced from one sample in a study of shared clonotypes between healthy human individuals. Terminally differentiated effector memory CD45RA+ cells were excluded from the naive CD8 cells, which were CD45RO-negative and positively selected for CCR7. Only in-frame clones appear in the TCRdb table, and some are missing; sequencing was by immunoSEQ multiplex PCR. The table shows about 2.2 million clones, with more than 85% occurring only once. Sequenced input: naive CD8+ T cells from PBMCs. Receptors originate from a man aged 18 to 30 in good health. Some clones in this sample may be carry-over from other donors' samples.

V is TRBV19 and J is TRBJ2-2; 14 nucleotides line up with TRBD2. The CDR3 sequence is 17 residues long. Germline CDR1 and CDR2: LNHDA and SQIVND (reference sequence). V lost 8 bases to trimming and J lost 5 bases; unmatched junction nucleotides: 10. Here the CDR3 DNA reads TGTGCCAGTGTACCGGGACTAGCGGGAGCGGGGACCGGGGAGCTGTTTTTT. Its protein product is CASVPGLAGAGTGELFF.

The rearrangement links TRBV5-1 to TRBJ2-7; the match to TRBD2 covers 10 bases. The V gene's germline CDR1 is SGHRS and CDR2 YFSETQ. The CDR3 runs to 16 residues. Trimming took 4 bases from V and 3 from J; bases not matched to a gene: 10. The CDR3 DNA sequence: TGCGCCAGCAGCCAGGTAATACCTAGCGGGAGCTACGAGCAGTACTTC. Translating it yields CASSQVIPSGSYEQYF.

This chain connects TRBV6-5 to TRBJ2-2; TRBD2 matches at 9 bases. The CDR3 sequence is 14 residues long. V was pared by 4 bases and J by 6 bases, with 3 bases of the junction left unmatched. Germline V lookup: CDR1 MNHEY, CDR2 SVGAGI. In nucleotides, the CDR3 is TGTGCCAGCAGTTGGCGGGAGGGGCCCGGGGAGCTGTTTTTT. Encoded protein: CASSWREGPGELFF.

The chain employs TRBV27 and TRBJ2-7; TRBD2 matches at 7 bases. CDR3 size: 20 residues. CDR1 is MNHEY, CDR2 SMNVEV, per germline (reference sequence). Germline trimming cut 5 bases from V and 3 bases from J; bases unmatched to any gene: 25. This CDR3 reads CASSPHNPVKEGGPHYEQYF. The CDR3 DNA follows: TGTGCCAGCAGTCCCCATAACCCCGTGAAAGAGGGAGGGCCGCACTACGAGCAGTACTTC.

This clone occurred once. The chain recombines TRBV28 with TRBJ1-2; D is perhaps TRBD1 (5 bases). The CDR3 totals 11 residues. Germline-derived CDR1 and CDR2 are MDHEN and SYDVKM. Trimming took 6 bases from V and 13 from J, leaving 15 bases between them. This chain's CDR3 is CASSQTVPLTF. As DNA, the CDR3 is TGTGCCAGCAGCCAGACAGTACCCCTCACCTTC.

The V call is TRBV6-6, the J call TRBJ2-5; 11 nucleotides match TRBD2. CDR1 and CDR2 from the germline V gene are MNHNY and SVGAGI (reference sequence). The CDR3 totals 16 residues. Trimming took 2 bases from V and 1 from J; bases not matched to a gene: 3. CDR3 region: CASSYPSGRIQETQYF. CDR3 bases: TGTGCCAGCAGTTACCCTAGCGGGAGGATCCAAGAGACCCAGTACTTC.

The chain couples TRBV6-1 to TRBJ1-2; 7 bases match TRBD1. Germline V gives CDR1 MNHNS, CDR2 SASEGT. V shed 2 bases and J 4 bases; nucleotides not matched to a gene: 4. The CDR3 covers 14 residues. Here the CDR3 reads CASSELNRGYGYTF. The CDR3 nucleotides read TGTGCCAGCAGTGAACTGAACAGGGGCTATGGCTACACCTTC.